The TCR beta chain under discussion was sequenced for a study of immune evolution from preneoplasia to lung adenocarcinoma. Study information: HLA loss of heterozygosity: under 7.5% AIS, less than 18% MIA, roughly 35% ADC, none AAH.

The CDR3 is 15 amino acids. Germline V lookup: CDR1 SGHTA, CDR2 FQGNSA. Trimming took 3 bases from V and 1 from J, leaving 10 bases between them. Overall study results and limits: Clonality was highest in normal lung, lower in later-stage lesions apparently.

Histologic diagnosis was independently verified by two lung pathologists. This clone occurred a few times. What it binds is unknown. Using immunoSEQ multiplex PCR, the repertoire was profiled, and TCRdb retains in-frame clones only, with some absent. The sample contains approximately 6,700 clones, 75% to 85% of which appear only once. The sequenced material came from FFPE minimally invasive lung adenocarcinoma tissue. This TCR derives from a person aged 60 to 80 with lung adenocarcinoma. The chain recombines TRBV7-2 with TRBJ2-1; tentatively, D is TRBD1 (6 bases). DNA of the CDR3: TGTGCCAGCAGCTTGCGAGGGGGTTCCTACAATGAGCAGTTCTTC. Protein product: CASSLRGGSYNEQFF.